This TCR beta chain was sequenced for a study of cytomegalovirus exposure and HLA in healthy donors. Looking at the study overall: The same platform as the approximately 640 first-cohort repertoires was used for the 95 to 150 validation repertoires, a later analysis reported. Study-wide results and caveats: The listing of 150 or so TCR beta chains classed them as cytomegalovirus-associated. It was found in a later analysis that first-cohort TCR clusters tended to co-occur in the 90 to 150 validation repertoires.

This clone is termed medium-sized (0.01 to 0.1%). The antigen is undetermined. With 2 bases removed from V and 5 bases from J, the gap between germline ends came to 13 bases. Germline loops: CDR1 MNHNY, CDR2 SVGAGI (reference sequence). This CDR3 is 15 amino acids long. The protocol was immunoSEQ multiplex PCR, while the TCRdb copy is restricted to in-frame clones and leaves out a portion. The sample holds about 47,000 clones, approximately 90% seen once. The V and J genes are TRBV6-6 and TRBJ1-5, with a tentative D call TRBD1 (5 bases). The receptor's source is a man between 18 and 29 years old in good health and CMV-seronegative. The material sequenced was PBMCs. The CDR3 DNA is TGTGCCAGCAGTTACATAGTAGGGGAGGATCAGCCCCAGCATTTT. Its translation: CASSYIVGEDQPQHF.